Described below is a single T cell receptor (beta chain) sequence and its context. Antigen unknown. These data belong to a study of response to subunit inactivated influenza vaccine. Points from the study as a whole: Seasonal influenza vaccination, on each occasion, was suggested by the authors to recruit few new T cells.

CDR1 is SQVTM, CDR2 ANQGSEA, per germline. CDR3 length equals 14 residues. The J segment lost 4 bases and the V segment lost 1 base, leaving 3 bases of the junction unmatched. TCRdb called the RT-PCR reads again in MiXCR, with one record for every CDR3 protein. The data show about 190,000 distinct CDR3 sequences, about an eighth seen once. Sequenced material: CD8+ T cells sorted from PBMCs, taken more than 4 days after vaccination. This rearrangement joins TRBV29-1 to TRBJ2-2; 7 nucleotides line up with TRBD2. This sequence was found in a man aged 45-65 years who received an inactivated influenza vaccine. The CDR3, as DNA: TGCAGCGTTGAAGCAGCGGGAATCACCGGGGAGCTGTTTTTT. Its protein is CSVEAAGITGELFF.